These 5 T cell receptor beta chains originate from one sample sequenced in a study of technical replicates of blood from several donors (dated by TCRdb to the late 2010s). Libraries were made using the immunoSEQ multiplex PCR assay. As stored in TCRdb, this immuneACCESS dataset retains in-frame rearrangements with V and J assigned. A fraction of the clones does not appear; measured against another copy, unresolved V genes explain less than half of the discrepancy, and the remainder lacks a known reason. In this sample the table shows about 75,000 clones, 97% of which occur a single time. In total, the top ten clones hold around 0.18% of the sample. The specimen sequenced was T cells isolated from PBMCs. All receptors come from a human donor in good health.

CDR3: CATSSRIVQGNTEAFF. The CDR3 bases are TGTGCCACCAGCAGTAGAATCGTGCAGGGGAACACTGAAGCTTTCTTT. The chain couples TRBV15 to TRBJ1-1; perhaps TRBD1 as D (5 bases). This CDR3 is built from 16 residues. The V end lost 3 bases, the J end lost 1 base, and 15 bases lay between the germline ends. Per germline, CDR1 LNHNV and CDR2 YYDKDF (reference sequence).

The gene calls are TRBV7-8 and TRBJ2-3; 7 nucleotides agree with TRBD1. The germline gives CDR1 SGHVS, CDR2 FQNEAQ. The CDR3 totals 16 residues. J lost 3 bases, V lost 4 bases, and 10 bases had no gene match. CDR3 protein: CASSSGTAPTTDTQYF. The CDR3 nucleotides read TGTGCCAGCAGCTCGGGGACAGCCCCAACTACAGATACGCAGTATTTT.

The V and J genes are TRBV6-1 and TRBJ1-2, with D hard to call. Trimming removed 1 base at V and 4 bases at J, with 13 bases between. The CDR3 is made up of 15 amino acids. Germline CDR1 is MNHNS and CDR2 is SASEGT. The CDR3 region is CASSEGSTVGYGYTF. The CDR3 DNA follows: TGTGCCAGCAGTGAAGGTTCCACAGTGGGCTATGGCTACACCTTC.

CDR3 sequence reads: CASSSGGQVSPLHF. The CDR3 DNA reads TGTGCCAGCAGCTCGGGCGGACAGGTTTCACCCCTCCACTTT. This rearrangement joins TRBV7-3 to TRBJ1-6; 7 bases align to TRBD1. The ends lost 4 bases at V and 9 bases at J; junction bases unmatched: 6. The germline V gene encodes CDR1 SGHTA and CDR2 FQGTGA. The CDR3 runs to 14 residues. The variable domain in full, with the rest retrieved from reference TRBV7-3 and TRBJ1-6, is GAGVSQTPSNKVTEKGKYVELRCDPISGHTALYWYRQSLGQGPEFLIYFQGTGAADDSGLPNDRFFAVRPEGSVSTLKIQRTERGDSAVYLCASSSGGQVSPLHFGNGTRLTVT.

In DNA, the CDR3 is TGTGCCAGCTTGCACAAGATCTACGAGCAGTACTTC. It is translated as CASLHKIYEQYF. The genes are TRBV2 and TRBJ2-7; the D is unclear. Germline loops: CDR1 SNHLY, CDR2 FYNNEI. Trimming stripped 8 bases from V and 3 bases from J, with 11 bases between. The CDR3 contains 12 residues.